The entry below describes one T cell receptor (beta chain). Its antigen is as yet unknown. Donors were healthy Caucasian individuals from Russia aged roughly 6 to 100. Every sample had a minimum of 6.5 million PBMCs isolated. The sample originates from a study of blood T cells in healthy people across ages. Study results and caveats: Observed TCR beta diversity showed a strong correlation with the percentage of naive T cells as measured by flow cytometry. Estimated diversity across one million T cells was deemed an underestimate.

Looked up from germline, CDR1 is SGHTA and CDR2 is FQGNSA. Trimming took off 11 bases at V and 12 bases at J, with 23 bases between the two ends. The CDR3 is made up of 12 amino acids. The use of a sample-barcoded 5' primer and a J-beta primer mix characterized a second PCR of roughly 7 to 12 cycles. TCRdb fed the 5' RACE reads into MiXCR, producing one record per CDR3 protein. The profile shows around 940,000 distinct CDR3 sequences, approximately 50% of them singletons. J is TRBJ2-7 and V is TRBV7-2, with D tentatively TRBD1 (5 bases). Sequenced sample: blood. This sequence originates from an older woman in good health. The CDR3 reads CASRQPQETRYF. As DNA, the CDR3 is TGTGCCTCTAGACAGCCACAAGAGACCCGGTACTTC. Supplemented by reference TRBV7-2 and TRBJ2-7, the full variable domain reads GAGVSQSPSNKVTEKGKDVELRCDPISGHTALYWYRQSLGQGLEFLIYFQGNSAPDKSGLPSDRFSAERTGGSVSTLTIQRTQQEDSAVYLCASRQPQETRYFGPGTRLTVT.